This note documents a single TCR beta chain sequence. Its cognate antigen has yet to be identified. No much larger clonotype is one base removed from it; base qualities were not supplied. This sample stems from a study of blood T cell repertoires in COVID-19 (dated by TCRdb to 2019 to 2021). Regarding the research as a whole: Collaborator samples came from the United States, Italy and Spain and covered acute and convalescent phases of COVID-19. The material from the prospective study consisted of cDNA or gDNA derived from T cells, B-cell-depleted T cells, or PBMCs. The dataset comprised deeply sampled blood TCRbeta repertoires from subjects exposed to, actively infected with, or recovered from COVID-19. The repertoires were made available in a free public database intended to serve as a resource for research on the immune response to SARS-CoV-2. Samples came from the ongoing ImmuneRACE study (first 160 participants) plus 1,254 subjects from 6 global collaborators. Nearly every sample came with metadata listing a de-identified subject ID, COVID-19 status, age in years and sex. HLA class I and class II types, where available, came from metadata supplied by the sample provider rather than from assay-based typing.

Each collaborating institution followed its own protocols to collect whole blood in K2EDTA tubes. Collaborator samples were shipped for TCRbeta analysis as frozen whole blood, isolated PBMCs, or DNA extracted from either sample type. TCRbeta CDR3 regions were amplified from genomic DNA by means of the immunoSEQ Assay, a bias-controlled multiplex PCR. Per the source publication's procedure: Within the assay, amplification of reference gene primers was used to estimate how many nucleated cells each sample contained. To quantify the absolute abundance of each unique TCRbeta CDR3 rearrangement, sequence reads were collapsed and filtered. For each sample, productive Simpson clonality was calculated as the square root of Simpson's diversity index over productive rearrangements. Not all clones reach the TCRdb copy of this immuneACCESS table, which keeps in-frame sequences only. Checked studies attribute under half of the gap to unresolved V genes and leave the rest unexplained. V, J and clone size are those of that table, while D and trimming were read from the DNA. This sample has over 150,000 clones in its table, and 70% to 90% of those were observed once. Together, the top ten hold more than 1% of the sample.

What the work shows at the level of the full study, not this receptor alone: The amount of clinical and demographic metadata varied by source and participant and was provided uncurated.

The V end gives up 6 bases and the J end 8 bases, leaving 7 bases in the junction not matched to a gene. The CDR3 runs 12 residues from the cysteine to the phenylalanine. The entry retains the CDR3 DNA only, 36 bases that are in frame from base 1. The germline V gene encodes CDR1 SQVTM and CDR2 ANQGSEA. Sequenced: peripheral blood. Here the chain combines TRBV29-1 and TRBJ1-2, with 9 bases aligning to TRBD1. This sequence was found in a man in his forties with acute or convalescent COVID-19. The CDR3 reads CSVGTGTTGYTF. At the DNA level, the sequence is TGCAGCGTGGGGACAGGGACGACGGGCTACACCTTC.